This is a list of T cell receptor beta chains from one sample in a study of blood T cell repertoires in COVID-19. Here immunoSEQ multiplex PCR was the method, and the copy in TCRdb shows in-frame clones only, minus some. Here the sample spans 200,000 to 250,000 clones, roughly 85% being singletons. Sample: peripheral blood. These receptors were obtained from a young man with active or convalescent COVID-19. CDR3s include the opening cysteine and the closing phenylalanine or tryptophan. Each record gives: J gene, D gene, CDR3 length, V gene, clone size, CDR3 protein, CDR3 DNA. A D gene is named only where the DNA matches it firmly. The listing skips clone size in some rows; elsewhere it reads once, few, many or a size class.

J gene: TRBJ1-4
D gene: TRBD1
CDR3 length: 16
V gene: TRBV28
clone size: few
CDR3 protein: CASSRQGPRNNEKLFF
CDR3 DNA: TGTGCCAGCAGCCGACAGGGCCCGAGAAATAATGAAAAACTGTTTTTT

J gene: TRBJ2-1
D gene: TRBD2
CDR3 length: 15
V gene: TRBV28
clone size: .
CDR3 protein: CASRTGASGRDEQFF
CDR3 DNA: TGTGCCAGCAGGACCGGGGCTAGCGGGAGGGATGAGCAGTTCTTC

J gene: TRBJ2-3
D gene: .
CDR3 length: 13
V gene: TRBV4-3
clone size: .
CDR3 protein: CASSQDLTDTQYF
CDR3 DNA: TGCGCCAGCAGCCAAGATCTGACAGATACGCAGTATTTT

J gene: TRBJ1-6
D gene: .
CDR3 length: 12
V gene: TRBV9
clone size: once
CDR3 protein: CASSSNRDKLHF
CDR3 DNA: TGTGCCAGCAGCTCGAACCGGGACAAGCTCCACTTT

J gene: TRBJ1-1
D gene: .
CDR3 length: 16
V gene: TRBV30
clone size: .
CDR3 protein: CAWSRLDSSRNTEAFF
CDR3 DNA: TGTGCCTGGAGTAGATTGGACAGCTCCCGGAACACTGAAGCTTTCTTT

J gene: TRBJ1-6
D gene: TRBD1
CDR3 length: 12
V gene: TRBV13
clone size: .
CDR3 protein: CASSFLTGVVHF
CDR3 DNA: TGTGCCAGCAGCTTCTTGACAGGGGTAGTCCACTTT

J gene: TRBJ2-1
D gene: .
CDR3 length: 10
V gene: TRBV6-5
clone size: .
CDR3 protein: CASGNNEQFF
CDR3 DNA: TGTGCCAGCGGCAACAATGAGCAGTTCTTC

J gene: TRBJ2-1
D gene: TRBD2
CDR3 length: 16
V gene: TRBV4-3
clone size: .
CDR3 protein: CASSQLGGLAGGEQFF
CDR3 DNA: TGCGCCAGCAGCCAGCTGGGGGGACTAGCGGGAGGTGAGCAGTTCTTC

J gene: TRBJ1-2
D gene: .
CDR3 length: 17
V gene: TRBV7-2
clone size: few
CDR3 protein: CASSFIHRAGIGYGYTF
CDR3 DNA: TGTGCCAGCAGCTTTATCCACAGGGCTGGAATTGGATATGGCTACACCTTC

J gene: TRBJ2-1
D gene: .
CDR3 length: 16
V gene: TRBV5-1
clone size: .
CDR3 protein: CASSLVAASSYNEQFF
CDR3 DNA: TGCGCCAGCAGCTTGGTGGCTGCCAGCTCCTACAATGAGCAGTTCTTC

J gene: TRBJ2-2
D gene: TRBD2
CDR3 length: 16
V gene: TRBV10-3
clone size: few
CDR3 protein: CAIKAITSVNTGELFF
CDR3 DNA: TGTGCCATCAAGGCCATCACTAGCGTCAACACCGGGGAGCTGTTTTTT

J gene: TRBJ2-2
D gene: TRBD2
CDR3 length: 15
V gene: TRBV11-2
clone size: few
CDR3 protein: CASSLAGGNTGELFF
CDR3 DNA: TGTGCCAGCAGCTTAGCGGGGGGGAACACCGGGGAGCTGTTTTTT

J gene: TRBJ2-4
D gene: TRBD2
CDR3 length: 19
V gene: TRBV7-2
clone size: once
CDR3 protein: CASSLEGTSGAQAKNIQYF
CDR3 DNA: TGTGCCAGCAGCTTAGAAGGGACTAGCGGGGCCCAGGCCAAAAACATTCAGTACTTC

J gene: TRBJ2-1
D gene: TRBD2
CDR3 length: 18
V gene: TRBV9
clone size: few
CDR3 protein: CAVTTISGTSGRAGEQFF
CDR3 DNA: TGTGCCGTCACCACGATTTCCGGGACTAGCGGGAGGGCCGGTGAGCAGTTCTTC

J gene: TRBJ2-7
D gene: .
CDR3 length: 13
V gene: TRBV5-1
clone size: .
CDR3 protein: CASSLTGAYEQYF
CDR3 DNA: TGCGCCAGCAGCTTGACCGGTGCCTACGAGCAGTACTTC

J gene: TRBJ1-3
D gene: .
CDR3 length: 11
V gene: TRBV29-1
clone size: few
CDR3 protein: CSVQASKTIYF
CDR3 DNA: TGCAGCGTTCAGGCCTCGAAGACCATATATTTT

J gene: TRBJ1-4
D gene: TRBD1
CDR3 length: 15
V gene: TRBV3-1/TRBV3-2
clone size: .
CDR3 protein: CASSHLQGLLEKLFF
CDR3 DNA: TGTGCCAGCAGCCACCTACAGGGGCTTCTTGAAAAACTGTTTTTT

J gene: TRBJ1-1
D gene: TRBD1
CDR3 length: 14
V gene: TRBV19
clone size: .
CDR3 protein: CASSIRTGHTEAFF
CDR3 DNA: TGTGCCAGTAGTATAAGGACAGGGCACACTGAAGCTTTCTTT

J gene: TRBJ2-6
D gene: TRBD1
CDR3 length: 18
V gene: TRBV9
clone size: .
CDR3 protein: CASSRPDRGDSGANVLTF
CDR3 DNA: TGTGCCAGCAGCCGCCCCGACAGGGGGGATTCTGGGGCCAACGTCCTGACTTTC

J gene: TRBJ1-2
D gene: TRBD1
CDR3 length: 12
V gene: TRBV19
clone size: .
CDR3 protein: CASRPTGDRYTF
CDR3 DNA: TGTGCCAGTAGACCTACAGGGGACCGCTACACCTTC

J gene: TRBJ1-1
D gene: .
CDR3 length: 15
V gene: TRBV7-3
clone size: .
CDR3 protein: CASSLTPTRNTEAFF
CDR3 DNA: TGTGCCAGCAGCTTAACTCCCACGAGGAACACTGAAGCTTTCTTT

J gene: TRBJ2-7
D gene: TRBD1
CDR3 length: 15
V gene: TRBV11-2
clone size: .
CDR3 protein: CASSLVQGALGEQYF
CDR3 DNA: TGTGCCAGCAGCTTGGTACAGGGGGCGCTCGGCGAGCAGTACTTC

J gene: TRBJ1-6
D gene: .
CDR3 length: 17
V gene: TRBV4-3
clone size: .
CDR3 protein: CASSQTMTSINNSPLHF
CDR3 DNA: TGCGCCAGCAGCCAAACCATGACAAGCATAAATAATTCACCCCTCCACTTT

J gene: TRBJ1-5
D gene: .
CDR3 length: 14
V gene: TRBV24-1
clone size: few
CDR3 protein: CATPASYINQPQHF
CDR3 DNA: TGTGCCACCCCAGCGAGTTATATTAATCAGCCCCAGCATTTT

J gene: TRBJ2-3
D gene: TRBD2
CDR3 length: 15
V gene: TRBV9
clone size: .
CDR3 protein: CASSVVERGTDTQYF
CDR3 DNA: TGTGCCAGCAGCGTAGTAGAGCGGGGGACAGATACGCAGTATTTT

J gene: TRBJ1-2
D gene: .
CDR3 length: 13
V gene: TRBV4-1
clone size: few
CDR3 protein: CASSQTGIYGYTF
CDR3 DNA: TGCGCCAGCAGCCAAACAGGGATTTATGGCTACACCTTC

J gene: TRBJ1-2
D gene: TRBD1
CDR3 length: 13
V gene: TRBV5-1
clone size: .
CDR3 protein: CASSPGQGDGYTF
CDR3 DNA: TGCGCCAGCAGCCCGGGACAGGGAGACGGCTACACCTTC

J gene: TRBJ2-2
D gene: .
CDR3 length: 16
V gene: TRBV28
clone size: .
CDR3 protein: CASTPRLAGVSGSCFF
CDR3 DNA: .

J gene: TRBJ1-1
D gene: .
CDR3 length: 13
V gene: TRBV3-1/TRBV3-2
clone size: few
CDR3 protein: CASSQGRNTEAFF
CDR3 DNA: TGTGCCAGCAGCCAAGGCAGGAACACTGAAGCTTTCTTT

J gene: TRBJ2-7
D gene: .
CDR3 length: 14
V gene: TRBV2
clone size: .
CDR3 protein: CASTPVEGFYEQYF
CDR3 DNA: TGTGCCAGCACCCCGGTGGAGGGGTTTTACGAGCAGTACTTC

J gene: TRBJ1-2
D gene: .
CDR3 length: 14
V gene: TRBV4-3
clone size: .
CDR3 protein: CASSPSGRVTPYTF
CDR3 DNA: TGCGCCAGCAGCCCCAGCGGGAGAGTGACACCCTACACCTTC

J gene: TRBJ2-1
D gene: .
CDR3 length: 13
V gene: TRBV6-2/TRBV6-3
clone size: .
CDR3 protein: CASSRVLDNEQFF
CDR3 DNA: TGTGCCAGCAGTCGGGTCTTAGACAATGAGCAGTTCTTC

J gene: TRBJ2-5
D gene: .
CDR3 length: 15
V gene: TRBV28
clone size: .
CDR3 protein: CASSSARGLGETQYF
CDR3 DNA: TGTGCCAGCAGTTCCGCCCGGGGGTTGGGGGAGACCCAGTACTTC

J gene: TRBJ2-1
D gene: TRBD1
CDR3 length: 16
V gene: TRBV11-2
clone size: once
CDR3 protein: CASTPPLRDRGNEQFF
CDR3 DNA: TGTGCCAGCACCCCTCCTCTCCGGGACAGGGGGAATGAGCAGTTCTTC

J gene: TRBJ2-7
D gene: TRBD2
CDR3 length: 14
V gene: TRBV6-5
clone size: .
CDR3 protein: CASRRGLAGYEQYF
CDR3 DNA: TGTGCCAGCAGAAGGGGACTAGCGGGGTACGAGCAGTACTTC